The entry below gives a single TCR beta chain sequence along with its context. This sample was taken from a study of T cell changes during pregnancy in multiple sclerosis. Trimming left V 6 bases short and J 0 bases short, with 9 bases between. The CDR3 totals 14 residues. Germline V CDR1 and CDR2: MNHEY, SVGAGI. Sequencing used immunoSEQ multiplex PCR; TCRdb keeps in-frame clones, though not all of them. The data hold about 69,000 clones, with more than 75% observed a single time. The source of this sequence is a female donor with multiple sclerosis, enrolled in a pregnancy study. The chain has TRBV6-5 and TRBJ2-4; D unresolved. The sequences come from peripheral blood, collected in the third trimester of pregnancy. CDR3 residues: CASSIRGAKNIQYF. The DNA for the CDR3 is TGTGCCAGCAGCATACGCGGAGCCAAAAACATTCAGTACTTC.